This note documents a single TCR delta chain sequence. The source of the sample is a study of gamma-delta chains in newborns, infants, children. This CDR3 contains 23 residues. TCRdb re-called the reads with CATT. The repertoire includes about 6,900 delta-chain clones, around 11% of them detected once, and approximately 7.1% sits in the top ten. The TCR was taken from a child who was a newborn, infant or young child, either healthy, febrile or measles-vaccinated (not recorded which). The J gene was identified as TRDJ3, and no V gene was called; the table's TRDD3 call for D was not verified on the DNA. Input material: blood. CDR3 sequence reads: CACDSVLVGDTKSSSWDTRQMFF. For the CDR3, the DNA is TGCGCCTGTGACTCGGTGTTGGTGGGGGATACGAAATCCAGCTCCTGGGACACCCGACAGATGTTTTTC.